The rows below give T cell receptor beta chains drawn from one sample of a study of neurological immune-mediated disorders. TCRdb processed the 5' RACE reads anew with MiXCR; each CDR3 protein has one entry. Of just over 50,000 distinct CDR3 sequences listed, about 3.5% are singletons. Sequencing was done on a sample of PBMCs. Receptors were obtained from a man aged 40-49 years with multiple sclerosis. Each CDR3 is given with its conserved first and last residue. The D gene is left open where the match is weak. Sizes are listed as how often the clone was seen (once, few, many) or a class if it is expanded.

abundance,j_gene,v_gene,d_gene,CDR3aa,CDR3nt
many,TRBJ1-2,TRBV5-1,NA,CASSLEDSSYGYTF,TGCGCCAGCAGCTTGGAGGACAGCTCCTATGGCTACACCTTC
many,TRBJ1-2,TRBV5-1,NA,CASSQDGPFYGYTF,TGCGCCAGCAGCCAGGACGGACCCTTCTATGGCTACACCTTC
many,TRBJ2-3,TRBV24-1,TRBD2,CATSDLMGGGAGDTQYF,TGTGCCACCAGTGATTTAATGGGCGGGGGGGCCGGAGATACGCAGTATTTT
many,TRBJ2-7,TRBV5-1,TRBD2,CATDGGGPYEQYF,TGCGCCACCGACGGGGGGGGGCCCTACGAGCAGTACTTC
many,TRBJ1-2,TRBV12-3/TRBV12-4,TRBD1,CASSLGQGYTF,TGTGCCAGCAGTTTGGGACAGGGCTACACCTTC
many,TRBJ2-5,TRBV6-1,TRBD1,CASSRGQGMRETQYF,TGTGCCAGCAGTCGGGGACAGGGGATGCGAGAGACCCAGTACTTC
many,TRBJ1-6,TRBV7-9,NA,CASSLTRDANSPLHF,TGTGCCAGCAGCTTAACCAGGGATGCTAATTCACCCCTCCACTTT
many,TRBJ1-2,TRBV2,TRBD1,CASRGDRFGGYTF,TGTGCCAGCAGGGGGGACAGGTTTGGGGGCTACACCTTC
many,TRBJ2-6,TRBV12-3/TRBV12-4,NA,CASRQSSGANVLTF,TGTGCCAGCAGACAGAGCTCTGGGGCCAACGTCCTGACTTTC
many,TRBJ2-3,TRBV3-1,NA,CASSGMTGATSTDTQYF,TGTGCCAGCAGCGGGATGACGGGGGCTACAAGCACAGATACGCAGTATTTT
many,TRBJ1-1,TRBV18,TRBD1,CASSPRDRVDTEAFF,TGTGCCAGCTCACCGAGAGACAGGGTGGACACTGAAGCTTTCTTT
many,TRBJ2-3,TRBV6-1,TRBD2,CASSFRSGGATDTQYF,TGTGCCAGCAGTTTCAGAAGCGGGGGGGCGACAGATACGCAGTATTTT
many,TRBJ2-5,TRBV5-1,TRBD1,CASSLGTGKETQYF,TGCGCCAGCAGCCTAGGGACAGGAAAAGAGACCCAGTACTTC
many,TRBJ1-6,TRBV20-1,TRBD1,CSARRQGNSPLHF,TGCAGTGCGCGACGACAGGGAAATTCACCCCTCCACTTT
many,TRBJ1-1,TRBV12-3/TRBV12-4,NA,CASRTDRMNTEAFF,TGTGCCAGCAGAACGGACAGAATGAACACTGAAGCTTTCTTT
many,TRBJ1-1,TRBV4-1,NA,CASSRPRANTEAFF,TGCGCCAGCAGCCGGCCCCGGGCGAACACTGAAGCTTTCTTT
many,TRBJ1-1,TRBV29-1,NA,CSVRGLNTEAFF,TGCAGCGTTCGCGGATTGAACACTGAAGCTTTCTTT
many,TRBJ2-1,TRBV5-1,TRBD1,CASREPGQGVHEQFF,TGCGCCAGCAGAGAACCGGGACAGGGGGTCCATGAGCAGTTCTTC
many,TRBJ1-5,TRBV20-1,NA,CSARAGNQPQNF,TGCAGTGCTAGAGCGGGAAATCAGCCCCAGAATTTT
many,TRBJ2-7,TRBV5-5,TRBD1,CASSNRGGNEQYF,TGTGCCAGCAGCAATAGAGGGGGCAACGAGCAGTACTTC
many,TRBJ2-3,TRBV20-1,NA,CSARDPGLDSTDTQYF,TGCAGTGCTAGAGACCCTGGACTGGATAGCACAGATACGCAGTATTTT
many,TRBJ2-7,TRBV6-5,NA,CASSSRVGFDEQYF,TGTGCCAGCAGTTCGAGGGTGGGATTCGACGAGCAGTACTTC
many,TRBJ2-7,TRBV20-1,NA,CSARDPRNSIYEQYF,TGCAGTGCTAGAGATCCAAGGAACAGTATCTACGAGCAGTACTTC
many,TRBJ2-3,TRBV20-1,TRBD2,CSARDRTSGTDTQYF,TGCAGTGCTAGAGATCGAACTAGCGGCACAGATACGCAGTATTTT
many,TRBJ2-7,TRBV6-5,NA,CASSPGRRGSYEQYF,TGTGCCAGCAGCCCCGGACGAAGAGGTTCCTACGAGCAGTACTTC
few,TRBJ1-2,TRBV29-1,NA,CSAPMGSDYGYTF,TGCAGCGCCCCGATGGGGTCGGACTATGGCTACACCTTC
many,TRBJ1-3,TRBV27,NA,CASSLSGRESGNTIYF,TGTGCCAGCAGTTTATCTGGCAGGGAAAGTGGAAACACCATATATTTT
many,TRBJ1-6,TRBV12-3/TRBV12-4,NA,CASSSRGSNSPLHF,TGTGCCAGCAGCTCGCGGGGAAGTAATTCACCCCTCCACTTT
medium-sized,TRBJ2-7,TRBV20-1,NA,CSASMLAAGFRYEQYF,TGCAGTGCTAGTATGCTGGCGGCAGGGTTTAGATACGAGCAGTACTTC
many,TRBJ2-1,TRBV24-1,TRBD2,CATSDLPGLAGGRPYNEQFF,TGTGCCACCAGTGATCTACCGGGACTAGCGGGGGGGAGACCCTACAATGAGCAGTTCTTC
many,TRBJ2-1,TRBV6-2/TRBV6-3,NA,CASSYKSRGLEFF,TGTGCCAGCAGTTATAAAAGTCGCGGTCTGGAGTTCTTC
many,TRBJ2-5,TRBV9,NA,CASSVGGPQETQYF,TGTGCCAGCAGCGTAGGGGGGCCCCAAGAGACCCAGTACTTC
many,TRBJ2-5,TRBV20-1,NA,CSARERLGVGALTQYF,TGCAGTGCTAGAGAGAGATTAGGAGTGGGGGCTTTGACCCAGTACTTC
few,TRBJ1-1,TRBV7-8,TRBD1,CASSVTRQGMNTEAFF,TGTGCCAGCAGCGTCACTCGACAGGGAATGAACACTGAAGCTTTCTTT
many,TRBJ1-6,TRBV12-3/TRBV12-4,NA,CASSLRRTYNSPLHF,TGTGCCAGCAGTTTAAGGCGAACTTATAATTCACCCCTCCACTTT
few,TRBJ2-5,TRBV20-1,TRBD1,CSALDRGLETQYF,TGCAGTGCTCTAGACAGGGGGCTAGAGACCCAGTACTTC
many,TRBJ1-5,TRBV6-5,NA,CASKTTRSSLNQPQHF,TGTGCCAGCAAAACCACCCGGAGCAGCCTCAATCAGCCCCAGCATTTT
many,TRBJ1-1,TRBV12-3/TRBV12-4,NA,CASSLQGTEAFF,TGTGCCAGCAGTTTACAAGGGACTGAAGCTTTCTTT
many,TRBJ2-5,TRBV29-1,NA,CSGANAEETQYF,TGCAGCGGTGCCAACGCCGAAGAGACCCAGTACTTC
many,TRBJ2-3,TRBV9,NA,CASSVGGFLDGSTDTQYF,TGTGCCAGCAGCGTAGGCGGGTTCCTGGACGGGAGCACAGATACGCAGTATTTT
many,TRBJ2-1,TRBV5-6,NA,CASSSPSSSYNEQFF,TGTGCCAGCAGCTCCCCATCGAGCTCCTACAATGAGCAGTTCTTC
many,TRBJ1-2,TRBV19,NA,CASSSMVYGYTF,TGTGCCAGTAGTAGTATGGTCTATGGCTACACCTTC
many,TRBJ2-1,TRBV20-1,TRBD2,CSARLSGESSYNEQFF,TGCAGTGCTAGATTAAGCGGGGAGAGCTCCTACAATGAGCAGTTCTTC
many,TRBJ1-6,TRBV6-5,NA,CASRMGVAHRSLHF,TGTGCCAGCAGGATGGGGGTAGCGCATAGATCCCTCCACTTT
many,TRBJ2-5,TRBV10-2,TRBD2,CASSGLAEQETQYF,TGCGCCAGCAGCGGACTAGCGGAACAAGAGACCCAGTACTTC
many,TRBJ2-3,TRBV27,TRBD2,CASSSLAGKTTDTQYF,TGTGCCAGCAGTTCCTTAGCGGGGAAGACAACAGATACGCAGTATTTT
many,TRBJ2-3,TRBV29-1,NA,CSVEDMSDPTDTQYF,TGCAGCGTTGAAGATATGTCGGACCCCACAGATACGCAGTATTTT
many,TRBJ2-3,TRBV2,TRBD1,CASSTNRGPDTQYF,TGTGCCAGCTCAACTAACAGGGGACCAGATACGCAGTATTTT
once,TRBJ1-6,TRBV6-6,TRBD1,CASTLIGTGYNLPLNF,TGTGCCAGCACTCTCATAGGGACAGGGTATAATTTACCCCTCAACTTT
many,TRBJ1-2,TRBV4-1,TRBD1,CASSQGQGSYGYTF,TGCGCCAGCAGCCAAGGACAGGGGAGCTATGGCTACACCTTC
many,TRBJ1-1,TRBV3-1,NA,CASSQSWNREAFF,TGTGCCAGCAGCCAAAGTTGGAACCGTGAAGCTTTCTTT
many,TRBJ2-7,TRBV4-1,TRBD1,CASSQELGTGGTYEQYF,TGCGCCAGCAGCCAAGAGCTCGGGACAGGCGGTACTTACGAGCAGTACTTC
many,TRBJ2-7,TRBV3-1,NA,CASSVDYEQYF,TGTGCCAGCAGCGTTGACTACGAGCAGTACTTC
many,TRBJ2-5,TRBV12-3/TRBV12-4,NA,CATSGGLVETQYF,TGTGCCACCTCTGGAGGGCTGGTGGAGACCCAGTACTTC